The 21 T cell receptor beta chains below all came from one sample that was sequenced in a study of cytotoxic CD8 clonotypes in ibrutinib-treated CLL. Profiling relied on immunoSEQ multiplex PCR, and the TCRdb table lists in-frame clones only, not all of them. This table has 300,000 to 400,000 clones, roughly two thirds appearing once. The sample here was PBMCs, taken after 36 months of ibrutinib treatment. The origin of the receptors is a human donor with chronic lymphocytic leukemia.

This clone was seen more than once but under ten times. The rearrangement uses TRBV7-8 and TRBJ1-3; no firm D call. Germline V CDR1 and CDR2: SGHVS, FQNEAQ. V gave up 4 bases and J gave up 1 base, with 14 bases separating them. The CDR3 has 16 residues. CDR3 coding DNA: TGTGCCAGCAGCTACCCGGGCCGTCGTTCTGGAAACACCATATATTTT. Translating gives CASSYPGRRSGNTIYF.

This chain connects TRBV13 to TRBJ2-7, with 9 bases fitting TRBD2. Germline CDR1 PRHDT, CDR2 FYEKMQ (reference sequence). With V trimmed by 6 bases and J by 2 bases, 11 bases remained unmatched. This CDR3 is built from 16 residues. CDR3 loop: CASSLYLAGKAYEQYF. In DNA form, the CDR3 reads TGTGCCAGCAGTCTCTACCTAGCGGGGAAAGCCTACGAGCAGTACTTC. The full variable domain, with the rest looked up from reference TRBV13 and TRBJ2-7, is AAGVIQSPRHLIKEKRETATLKCYPIPRHDTVYWYQQGPGQDPQFLISFYEKMQSDKGSIPDRFSAQQFSDYHSELNMSSLELGDSALYFCASSLYLAGKAYEQYFGPGTRLTVT.

J is TRBJ2-3 and V is TRBV7-7; either TRBD1 or TRBD2 may supply D (5 bases each). CDR1 SSHAT and CDR2 FNYEAQ come from the germline V gene (reference sequence). CDR3 length: 15 amino acids. V gave up 1 base and J gave up 8 bases, with 16 bases separating them. The CDR3 DNA is TGTGCCAGCAGCTTAGATGGGGACCCCGCGGGTACGCAGTATTTT. Translation gives CASSLDGDPAGTQYF.

The chain recombines TRBV10-3 with TRBJ1-1; possible D gene TRBD1, 6 bases. The CDR3 consists of 13 residues. From germline, CDR1 is ENHRY and CDR2 SYGVKD. Written as DNA, the CDR3 is TGTGCGGTCCGGAAGGGGGGAAACACTGAAGCTTTCTTT. Protein sequence: CAVRKGGNTEAFF.

V and J are TRBV4-1 and TRBJ1-2, with 10 bases lining up with TRBD1. The CDR3 has 17 residues. The germline V gene has CDR1 MGHRA and CDR2 YSYEKL. With 0 bases clipped from V and 4 bases from J, the junction kept 8 bases outside the gene matches. The CDR3 region is CASSQDLGQGLLYGYTF. The DNA for the CDR3 is TGCGCCAGCAGCCAAGATCTGGGACAGGGGTTACTCTATGGCTACACCTTC.

V is TRBV10-1 and J is TRBJ2-7; TRBD1 aligns across 11 bases. Looked up from germline, CDR1 is WNHNN and CDR2 is SYGVQD (reference sequence). Losses at the gene ends were 2 bases for V and 5 bases for J; bases not matched to a gene: 8. This CDR3 is 16 amino acids long. The DNA for the CDR3 is TGCGCCAGCAGTGAGCCCCCCGTGGACAGGGGGCACGAGCAGTACTTC. It translates to CASSEPPVDRGHEQYF.

V usage is TRBV7-8 and J usage is TRBJ1-5; 9 bases are shared with TRBD1. V lost 5 bases and J lost 1; bases outside the gene matches: 6. The CDR3 has 16 residues. Germline V gives CDR1 SGHVS, CDR2 FQNEAQ. The CDR3 region has the DNA TGTGCCAGCAGCCTCGGACAGGGGCGAAGCAATCAGCCCCAGCATTTT. Its translation: CASSLGQGRSNQPQHF.

The genes are TRBV4-2 and TRBJ2-7; tentative D call: TRBD1 (5 bases). Germline CDR1 LGHNA, CDR2 YNFKEQ. V lost 0 bases to trimming and J lost 6 bases, with 12 bases between them. This CDR3 has 14 residues. CDR3 coding DNA: TGTGCCAGCAGCCAAGAGGGCAGGGTGGGCGAGCAGTACTTC. Translation: CASSQEGRVGEQYF.

With respect to this clone: Other DNA sequences in the same sample also yield this CDR3. The rearrangement links TRBV5-4 to TRBJ2-2, with 7 bases aligning to TRBD1. With V trimmed by 1 base and J by 7 bases, 4 bases remained unmatched. CDR3 length equals 14 residues. Germline CDR1 and CDR2: SGHNT and YYREEE (reference sequence). The CDR3 DNA reads TGTGCCAGCAGCTTGAGAAGGGGGCACGGGGAGCTGTTTTTT. Its protein product is CASSLRRGHGELFF. The full variable domain, with the rest looked up from reference TRBV5-4 and TRBJ2-2, is ETGVTQSPTHLIKTRGQQVTLRCSSQSGHNTVSWYQQALGQGPQFIFQYYREEENGRGNFPPRFSGLQFPNYSSELNVNALELDDSALYLCASSLRRGHGELFFGEGSRLTVL.

The J gene is TRBJ1-1, the V gene TRBV7-2; 7 bases line up with TRBD1. V lost 5 bases, J lost 2 bases, and 5 bases stayed unmatched. The CDR3 consists of 14 residues. Germline V gene data show CDR1 as SGHTA and CDR2 as FQGNSA. CDR3 sequence: CASSMNRGNTEAFF. For the CDR3, the DNA is TGTGCCAGCAGCATGAACAGGGGAAACACTGAAGCTTTCTTT.

This clone was observed a single time. The rearrangement uses TRBV6-1 and TRBJ1-1; D is ambiguous. The CDR3 contains 12 residues. Germline CDR1 MNHNS, CDR2 SASEGT. The germline V and J ends were trimmed by 5 bases and 0 bases, with 4 bases remaining between them. CDR3 DNA: TGTGCCAGCAGTTGGCTGAACACTGAAGCTTTCTTT. This translates into CASSWLNTEAFF.

This chain links TRBV2 with TRBJ1-2, with a possible D match to TRBD1 (6 bases). V was clipped by 7 bases and J by 4 bases, with 13 bases between them. The CDR3 has 13 amino acids. CDR1 SNHLY and CDR2 FYNNEI come from the germline V gene. Here the CDR3 reads CASIPGAPYGYTF. CDR3 DNA sequence: TGTGCCAGCATTCCAGGGGCACCCTATGGCTACACCTTC.

V and J are TRBV7-7 and TRBJ2-7; 8 bases are a match to TRBD1. Trimming at V came to 5 bases and at J to 4 bases, leaving 7 bases not matched to a gene. The CDR3 runs 14 residues. In germline, CDR1 is SSHAT, CDR2 FNYEAQ (reference sequence). CDR3 DNA sequence: TGTGCCAGCAGCCTTTGGACAGGGTCATACGAGCAGTACTTC. It yields the protein CASSLWTGSYEQYF.

V is TRBV9 and J is TRBJ2-3; unclear D gene. The ends were cut back, 0 bases at V and 2 bases at J, with 7 bases in the middle. The CDR3 spans 14 residues. Germline V gene sequence: CDR1 SGDLS, CDR2 YYNGEE. The CDR3: CASSVGDSTDTQYF. Written as DNA, the CDR3 is TGTGCCAGCAGCGTAGGAGACTCCACAGATACGCAGTATTTT.

The chain is built from TRBV19 and TRBJ2-7; 8 positions match TRBD2. The CDR3 runs 15 residues. CDR1 is LNHDA, CDR2 SQIVND, per germline (reference sequence). Trimming removed 3 bases from V and 3 bases from J; junction bases left unmatched: 7. As DNA, the CDR3 is TGTGCCAGTAGTATGGCCGGGGGACTAGACTACGAGCAGTACTTC. Residues: CASSMAGGLDYEQYF.

The V and J genes are TRBV7-3 and TRBJ2-2, with D possibly matching TRBD2 (5 bases). Trimming removed 4 bases from V and 7 bases from J, with 13 bases in between. Germline values: CDR1 SGHTA, CDR2 FQGTGA. The CDR3 has 14 amino acids. CDR3 sequence (DNA): TGTGCCAGCAGCTACGGGCTTCGGGGCGGGGAGCTGTTTTTT. Its protein is CASSYGLRGGELFF. Filled out from reference TRBV7-3 and TRBJ2-2, the complete variable domain reads GAGVSQTPSNKVTEKGKYVELRCDPISGHTALYWYRQSLGQGPEFLIYFQGTGAADDSGLPNDRFFAVRPEGSVSTLKIQRTERGDSAVYLCASSYGLRGGELFFGEGSRLTVL.

The V and J genes are TRBV5-6 and TRBJ2-2, with TRBD2 as a possible D gene (5 bases). In germline, CDR1 is SGHDT, CDR2 YYEEEE. V was trimmed by 0 bases and J by 4 bases, leaving 13 bases between them. The CDR3 sequence is 16 residues long. As DNA, the CDR3 is TGTGCCAGCAGCTTGGTGAGAGTAGCGTTCACCGGGGAGCTGTTTTTT. This sequence encodes CASSLVRVAFTGELFF.

V gene TRBV5-6 combines with J gene TRBJ1-4; 9 bases fit TRBD1. V lost 4 bases and J lost 7; bases outside the gene matches: 8. The CDR3 runs to 15 residues. Germline CDR1 is SGHDT and CDR2 is YYEEEE. For the CDR3, the DNA is TGTGCCAGCAGCACCCCGGGACAGGGCCGTGAAAAACTGTTTTTT. Encoded protein: CASSTPGQGREKLFF. The variable domain in full, completed from reference TRBV5-6 and TRBJ1-4, reads DAGVTQSPTHLIKTRGQQVTLRCSPKSGHDTVSWYQQALGQGPQFIFQYYEEEERQRGNFPDRFSGHQFPNYSSELNVNALLLGDSALYLCASSTPGQGREKLFFGSGTQLSVL.

The gene calls are TRBV10-3 and TRBJ2-5, with D hard to call. The CDR3 is 13 amino acids. Germline loops: CDR1 ENHRY, CDR2 SYGVKD. Trimming took 2 bases from V and 8 from J, leaving 12 bases between them. CDR3 sequence (DNA): TGTGCCATCAGTGAGCCCACTTCGTACACCCAGTACTTC. Amino acid sequence: CAISEPTSYTQYF.

This chain connects TRBV2 to TRBJ1-2; possible D gene TRBD1, 6 bases. Germline V CDR1 and CDR2: SNHLY, FYNNEI. The CDR3 is 13 amino acids. Trimming removed 8 bases at V and 7 bases at J, with 17 bases between. The CDR3 DNA reads as TGTGCCAGCCCTCTTGGCAGGGGTTCTGGCTACACCTTC. Protein sequence: CASPLGRGSGYTF.

CDR3 coding DNA: TGTGCCAGCAGCTCCGGGACAATATACGAGCAGTACTTC. Translation gives CASSSGTIYEQYF. The rearrangement joins TRBV5-6 to TRBJ2-7; possible D gene TRBD1, 6 bases. The CDR3 runs 13 residues. The V and J ends lost 3 bases and 4 bases respectively, with 11 bases between them. CDR1 is SGHDT and CDR2 is YYEEEE in the germline V gene.